Shown below are 21 T cell receptor beta chains from a single sample sequenced in a study of cytomegalovirus exposure and HLA in healthy donors. The PCR was carried out with 60 Vbeta primers and 13 Jbeta primers. The repertoire was sequenced with immunoSEQ multiplex PCR; TCRdb's copy has only in-frame clones and lacks some. This repertoire includes some 120,000 clones. Sequencing was carried out using PBMCs. The receptors here all came from a man aged 25 to 45 in good health and CMV-seronegative.

This sequence joins TRBV4-1 and TRBJ1-2, with D uncertain. V gave up 0 bases and J gave up 7 bases, with 12 bases separating them. The CDR3 has 14 residues. The V gene's germline CDR1 is MGHRA and CDR2 YSYEKL. The CDR3 spells CASSQDRGGPGYTF. The CDR3 DNA sequence: TGCGCCAGCAGCCAAGATCGTGGAGGCCCTGGCTACACCTTC.

V usage is TRBV2 and J usage is TRBJ2-1; 7 bases map to TRBD1. Trimming at V came to 4 bases and at J to 8 bases, leaving 14 bases not matched to a gene. CDR3 length equals 16 residues. Looked up from germline, CDR1 is SNHLY and CDR2 is FYNNEI. The CDR3 region is CASSGWDRPGEDEQFF. CDR3 in DNA: TGTGCCAGCAGTGGGTGGGACAGACCGGGTGAGGATGAGCAGTTCTTC.

The chain is built from TRBV5-1 and TRBJ2-5; 10 bases are a match to TRBD1. The tail of the sequence fits TRBJ2-7 better, so the J call may be wrong. Germline CDR1 reads SGHRS; CDR2 reads YFSETQ. The CDR3 contains 14 residues. The CDR3 coding sequence is TGCGCCAGCAGCCCCGGACAGGGGGTTCACGAGCAGTACTTC. Its protein product is CASSPGQGVHEQYF.

In regard to this clone: This sample includes further DNA sequences coding for the same CDR3. This rearrangement joins TRBV19 to TRBJ1-5, with D possibly TRBD1 on 5 matching bases. Looked up from germline, CDR1 is LNHDA and CDR2 is SQIVND (reference sequence). This CDR3 is 15 amino acids long. Trimming pared 3 bases from V and 1 base from J, leaving 10 bases between. CDR3 DNA: TGTGCCAGTAGTATTGGGCAGGGAAGCAATCAGCCCCAGCATTTT. This gives the protein CASSIGQGSNQPQHF.

The rearrangement joins TRBV27 to TRBJ2-5; D remains ambiguous. With 6 bases removed from V and 0 bases from J, the gap between germline ends came to 8 bases. Germline values: CDR1 MNHEY, CDR2 SMNVEV (reference sequence). The CDR3 contains 13 residues. The DNA for the CDR3 is TGTGCCAGCAGCCAGGTTTACCAAGAGACCCAGTACTTC. Translating gives CASSQVYQETQYF.

V usage is TRBV7-2 and J usage is TRBJ2-1, with D tentatively TRBD2 (5 bases). The length of the CDR3 is 14 residues. CDR1 and CDR2 from the germline V gene are SGHTA and FQGNSA. V was trimmed by 4 bases and J by 5 bases, leaving 12 bases between them. As DNA, the CDR3 is TGTGCCAGCAGCTCCGTACTAGGGAACAATGAGCAGTTCTTC. Translated: CASSSVLGNNEQFF.

Here the CDR3 reads CASSVGQSTDTQYF. DNA of the CDR3: TGTGCCAGCAGTGTTGGGCAGAGCACAGATACGCAGTATTTT. The chain couples TRBV6-1 to TRBJ2-3, with D uncertain. Trimming took 4 bases from V and 0 from J, leaving 8 bases between them. The CDR3 spans 14 residues. The V gene's germline CDR1 is MNHNS and CDR2 SASEGT.

As for this clone: Other DNA sequences of this sample code for an identical CDR3. The J gene is TRBJ2-5, the V gene TRBV5-1, with 9 bases aligning to TRBD2. The V gene end was trimmed by 0 bases and the J gene end by 5 bases; junction bases not matched to a gene: 2. Germline CDR1 and CDR2: SGHRS and YFSETQ. The CDR3 length is 14 residues. Here the CDR3 reads CASSLGLAGETQYF. The CDR3 DNA sequence: TGCGCCAGCAGCTTGGGGCTAGCGGGGGAGACCCAGTACTTC.

The J gene is TRBJ1-2, the V gene TRBV28; 9 bases agree with TRBD1. J was trimmed by 0 bases and V by 4 bases; bases with no gene match: 6. CDR1 is MDHEN, CDR2 SYDVKM, per germline. This CDR3 is built from 16 residues. The CDR3 DNA reads TGTGCCAGCAGTTCTCGGACAGGGGACGCTAACTATGGCTACACCTTC. This codes for CASSSRTGDANYGYTF.

In terms of frequency, this clone is medium-sized. The CDR3 region has the DNA TGTGCCAGTCGACAGGGTTTAAGCAATCAGCCCCAGCATTTT. Amino acids: CASRQGLSNQPQHF. The V call is TRBV2, the J call TRBJ1-5; 7 bases are shared with TRBD1. From germline, CDR1 is SNHLY and CDR2 FYNNEI. The trim removed 9 bases at V and 1 base at J, leaving 6 bases unmatched. CDR3 size: 14 residues.

V gene TRBV12-2 combines with J gene TRBJ2-7; no DNA check was done on the table's D call, TRBD1. TRBV12-2 is an annotated pseudogene. The CDR3 is 15 amino acids. The CDR3 protein is CASRCSGTGRYEQYF. CDR3 bases: TGTGCAAGTCGCTGTTCCGGGACAGGGAGATACGAGCAGTACTTC.

CDR3 amino acids: CASSLAEGSGGEGNEQFF. CDR3 nucleotide sequence: TGTGCCAGCAGCTTAGCGGAGGGGAGCGGGGGGGAGGGCAATGAGCAGTTCTTC. The rearrangement links TRBV7-8 to TRBJ2-1; TRBD2 aligns across 10 bases. Germline V lookup: CDR1 SGHVS, CDR2 FQNEAQ. Losses at the gene ends were 0 bases for V and 6 bases for J; bases not matched to a gene: 11. CDR3 length: 18 residues. Drawing the rest from reference TRBV7-8 and TRBJ2-1, the complete variable domain is GAGVSQSPRYKVAKRGQDVALRCDPISGHVSLFWYQQALGQGPEFLTYFQNEAQLDKSGLPSDRFFAERPEGSVSTLKIQRTQQEDSAVYLCASSLAEGSGGEGNEQFFGPGTRLTVL.

The V call is TRBV4-2, the J call TRBJ1-2; TRBD1 agrees at 9 bases. V was clipped by 0 bases and J by 8 bases; unmatched bases: 7. The CDR3 has 15 amino acids. The germline CDR1 and CDR2 sequences are LGHNA and YNFKEQ. CDR3 DNA sequence: TGTGCCAGCAGCCAAGACCCACAGGGGGCAAAGGGCTACACCTTC. Encoded protein: CASSQDPQGAKGYTF.

V is TRBV5-4 and J is TRBJ2-5; no firm D call. CDR1 SGHNT and CDR2 YYREEE come from the germline V gene (reference sequence). The CDR3 totals 15 residues. Trimming pared 5 bases from V and 4 bases from J, leaving 18 bases between. DNA for the CDR3: TGTGCCAGCAGTCTCGCTCCAGCGTCAGCAGAGACCCAGTACTTC. As protein: CASSLAPASAETQYF.

The CDR3 DNA reads TGTGCCAGCAGCCAAGGGACTAGCGGTGACAATGAGCAGTTCTTC. This encodes CASSQGTSGDNEQFF. V gene TRBV4-2 combines with J gene TRBJ2-1, with 10 bases fitting TRBD2. Trimming removed 1 base from V and 5 bases from J; junction bases left unmatched: 2. The CDR3 loop spans 15 amino acids. Germline V gene data show CDR1 as LGHNA and CDR2 as YNFKEQ.

The chain couples TRBV6-1 to TRBJ1-2; TRBD1 is a possible D gene (6 bases). The V and J ends lost 8 bases and 5 bases respectively, with 15 bases between them. Germline V lookup: CDR1 MNHNS, CDR2 SASEGT. This CDR3 has 13 amino acids. CDR3 loop: CASGQLPSYGYTF. The CDR3 DNA reads TGTGCCAGCGGACAGCTCCCCTCGTATGGCTACACCTTC.

This chain uses TRBV11-1 with TRBJ2-3; 10 bases are a match to TRBD1. Germline V lookup: CDR1 SGHAT, CDR2 FQDESV (reference sequence). V trimming: 3 bases; J trimming: 4 bases; junction bases outside the gene matches: 4. The CDR3 contains 15 residues. The CDR3: CASSFTTGGADTQYF. CDR3 sequence (DNA): TGTGCCAGCAGCTTCACGACAGGGGGCGCAGATACGCAGTATTTT. Using reference TRBV11-1 and TRBJ2-3 for the parts outside the CDR3, the full variable domain is EAEVAQSPRYKITEKSQAVAFWCDPISGHATLYWYRQILGQGPELLVQFQDESVVDDSQLPKDRFSAERLKGVDSTLKIQPAELGDSAMYLCASSFTTGGADTQYFGPGTRLTVL.

V gene TRBV2 combines with J gene TRBJ1-1, with TRBD1 matching 7 bases. This CDR3 spans 13 amino acids. V was pared by 6 bases and J by 5 bases, with 6 bases of the junction left unmatched. Germline CDR1 reads SNHLY; CDR2 reads FYNNEI. CDR3 region: CASRGGGWTEAFF. In DNA, the CDR3 is TGTGCCAGCAGAGGAGGGGGCTGGACTGAAGCTTTCTTT.

The V gene is TRBV29-1, the J gene TRBJ2-5; D is uncertain. The CDR3 is 12 residues long. V lost 2 bases, J lost 2 bases, and 6 bases lay in between. Germline V gene data show CDR1 as SQVTM and CDR2 as ANQGSEA. CDR3 sequence: CSVELFQETQYF. Here the CDR3 DNA reads TGCAGCGTTGAACTGTTTCAAGAGACCCAGTACTTC.

The chain combines TRBV4-2 with TRBJ2-1, with D perhaps matching TRBD1 (6 bases). Trimming shortened V by 4 bases and J by 7 bases, and 20 bases separated the two germline ends. The CDR3 loop spans 16 amino acids. The germline V gene has CDR1 LGHNA and CDR2 YNFKEQ. CDR3 amino acids: CASSPEWGPGTNEQFF. The CDR3 DNA sequence: TGTGCCAGCAGCCCCGAATGGGGGCCGGGGACGAATGAGCAGTTCTTC.

The chain combines TRBV2 with TRBJ2-7; TRBD2 agrees at 7 bases. CDR3 length: 14 residues. V lost 3 bases and J lost 4; bases outside the gene matches: 6. Per the germline V gene, CDR1 is SNHLY and CDR2 is FYNNEI. CDR3 residues: CASSEAWGGYEQYF. The DNA for the CDR3 is TGTGCCAGCAGTGAGGCGTGGGGGGGATACGAGCAGTACTTC.